Listed below are T cell receptor beta chains from one sample, sequenced in a study of CXCR3-negative and CXCR3-positive naive CD8 T cells. TCRdb processed the 5' RACE reads again and assigns one entry to each CDR3 protein, with no DNA. The table lists 85,000 to 90,000 distinct CDR3 sequences. Specimen: naive CXCR3+ CD8+ T cells from blood. These receptors were taken from a human donor in good health. Some clones in this sample may be carry-over from other donors' samples. Both conserved end residues are part of each CDR3.

>TRBJ2-6|TRBV3-1
CASSGLGLAGASGANVLTF
>TRBJ1-5|TRBV12-3/TRBV12-4
CASSIGGQPSNQPQHF
>TRBJ2-7|TRBV28
CASSYRGNYEQYF
>TRBJ2-7|TRBV12-3/TRBV12-4
CASSLRASYEQYF
>TRBJ2-7|TRBV7-6
CASSSGQIYEQYF
>TRBJ2-3|TRBV9
CASAEGGDTQYF
>TRBJ2-2|TRBV29-1
CSVEIWSQGYTGELFF
>TRBJ2-1|TRBV5-6
CASSFQRGVLNNEQFF
>TRBJ2-2|TRBV29-1
CSGTGTSGSGAGELFF
>TRBJ1-5|TRBV19
CASRPGTAYYSNQPQHF
>TRBJ2-1|TRBV3-1
CASSQGTPGNVQFF
>TRBJ2-1|TRBV15
CATSRVSNEQFF
>TRBJ2-1|TRBV7-2
CASSLELAGSEQFF
>TRBJ1-5|TRBV4-1
CASSQDSQGYLDYSNQPQHF
>TRBJ1-1|TRBV10-2
CASSEYTMNTEAFF
>TRBJ2-1|TRBV10-3
CAILGREFDEQFF
>TRBJ1-1|TRBV6-2/TRBV6-3
CAIYGGTEAFF
>TRBJ2-1|TRBV27
CASSPTTSGYNEQFF
>TRBJ1-3|TRBV9
CASSETGGGGNTIYF
>TRBJ1-1|TRBV5-6
CASGVDSYAEAFF
>TRBJ2-1|TRBV27
CASSLMGSARNEFF
>TRBJ2-1|TRBV29-1
CSGVGREYNEQFF
>TRBJ2-3|TRBV29-1
CSVEGAGTSGHTDTQYF
>TRBJ1-5|TRBV5-1
CASSLLGHSNQPQHF
>TRBJ2-7|TRBV28
CASSFGLDLAYEQYF
>TRBJ2-1|TRBV7-6
CASSFVVAGDPYNEQFF
>TRBJ2-7|TRBV28
CASSLTGTGDYEQYF
>TRBJ2-3|TRBV6-6
CASSYSYSGVSTDTQYF
>TRBJ1-5|TRBV4-1
CASSQDRRDQPQHF
>TRBJ2-1|TRBV2
CATESGLAGGPYNEQFF
>TRBJ2-7|TRBV5-1
CASSPGTRRYEQYF
>TRBJ2-1|TRBV19
CASIGGPGFYNEQFF
>TRBJ2-1|TRBV9
CASSVGASGGYNEQFF
>TRBJ2-3|TRBV20-1
CSAKEMTDPFSTDTQYF
>TRBJ1-1|TRBV23-1
CASSHSTGQGMNTEAFF
>TRBJ2-7|TRBV29-1
CSVAGTPKPYEQYF
>TRBJ1-4|TRBV5-1
CASSFKATNEKLFF
>TRBJ2-7|TRBV11-2
CASRSSREQYF
>TRBJ2-5|TRBV28
CASIKQGYREETQYF
>TRBJ1-2|TRBV5-1
CASSLGDPNYGYTF
>TRBJ2-1|TRBV7-2
CASSLERGSYNEQFF
>TRBJ2-5|TRBV7-9
CASRGTGVQETQYF
>TRBJ2-5|TRBV7-2
CASSLGVSGGPQETQYF
>TRBJ1-1|TRBV7-9
CASTSSTEAFF
>TRBJ1-1|TRBV28
CASTVPIMNTEAFF
>TRBJ2-5|TRBV30
CAWGENSFQETQYF
>TRBJ1-4|TRBV4-1
CASSQFRRAEKLFF
>TRBJ1-5|TRBV29-1
CSVPGAGNQPQHF
>TRBJ2-7|TRBV12-3/TRBV12-4
CASSFNVPDRVSEQYF
>TRBJ1-1|TRBV14
CASSWLNTEAFF
>TRBJ2-7|TRBV7-9
CASSFGVNSYEQYF
>TRBJ2-3|TRBV20-1
CSATRKSGLVADTQYF